Listed below are T cell receptor beta chains from one sample, sequenced in a study of cytomegalovirus exposure and HLA in healthy donors. The data were produced by immunoSEQ multiplex PCR, yet TCRdb's version contains in-frame clones alone and is incomplete. The data contain 70,000 to 90,000 clones, around two thirds of them seen just once; the ten biggest clones take up 4.9%. The sequencing input was PBMCs. The source of these receptors is a man aged 55 to 70 in good health and CMV-seropositive. Both conserved end residues are part of each CDR3. The order of the fields is J gene, clone size, D gene, V gene, CDR3 DNA, CDR3 protein. D genes are given only for firm matches. Size tells how often a clone was seen (once, few, many) or the class of an expanded clone, and some rows leave it out.

TRBJ2-1,NA,NA,TRBV11-2,TGTGCCAGCACCCTTCCTATCTACAATGAGCAGTTCTTC,CASTLPIYNEQFF
TRBJ1-6,NA,TRBD1,TRBV29-1,TGCAGCGTTCAGACAGGGGTTTATGGTTCACCCCTCCACTTT,CSVQTGVYGSPLHF
TRBJ1-1,NA,NA,TRBV28,TGTGCCAGCAGTTTAAGCGGGGGCTGGAACACTGAAGCTTTCTTT,CASSLSGGWNTEAFF
TRBJ2-7,few,TRBD1,TRBV29-1,TGCAGCGTTGAAGGGACCCCGGGACAGGGGGCCTACGAGCAGTACTTC,CSVEGTPGQGAYEQYF
TRBJ2-5,NA,NA,TRBV18,TGTGCCAGCTCACCACAGGGAGGTGAGACCCAGTACTTC,CASSPQGGETQYF
TRBJ2-7,NA,TRBD1,TRBV13,TGTGCCAGCAGCCCGACAGGGATAAGGAACGAGCAGTACTTC,CASSPTGIRNEQYF
TRBJ2-5,once,TRBD1,TRBV29-1,TGCAGCGTCGCCGGGCGGACAGGGTCTTTGGAGACCCAGTACTTC,CSVAGRTGSLETQYF
TRBJ2-3,few,NA,TRBV29-1,TGCAGCGTTGAAGACTTACACGGGGCTAGCGTCACAGATACGCAGTATTTT,CSVEDLHGASVTDTQYF
TRBJ2-7,NA,TRBD1,TRBV10-2,TGCGCCAGCAGTCCCAGGACAGGGGCCTACGAGCAGTACTTC,CASSPRTGAYEQYF
TRBJ2-3,NA,TRBD2,TRBV27,TGTGCCAGCGGGCGGGCTAGCGGTTCGGGCACAGATACGCAGTATTTT,CASGRASGSGTDTQYF
TRBJ2-3,few,NA,TRBV19,TGTGCCAGTAGTAGCTGGAGGGCCCTCACAGATACGCAGTATTTT,CASSSWRALTDTQYF
TRBJ2-1,NA,NA,TRBV19,TGTGCCAGTAGTCAAAGGGGCTCCTACAATGAGCAGTTCTTC,CASSQRGSYNEQFF
TRBJ2-3,NA,TRBD1,TRBV29-1,TGCAGCGTTGTGGGGGGGACAGGGGGAGATACGCAGTATTTT,CSVVGGTGGDTQYF
TRBJ2-7,NA,NA,TRBV10-3,TGTGCCATCAGTGCCAACTACGAGCAGTACTTC,CAISANYEQYF
TRBJ1-5,NA,NA,TRBV25-1,TGTGCCAGCAGTCAGGCAGAGGGAAGGCCCCAGCATTTT,CASSQAEGRPQHF
TRBJ1-1,NA,TRBD1,TRBV28,TGTGCCAGCCTCGCCCGAGACAGGGGCACTGAAGCTTTCTTT,CASLARDRGTEAFF
TRBJ2-5,NA,NA,TRBV5-8,TGTGCCAGCAGTGGGGGCCGCCCCCAAGAGACCCAGTACTTC,CASSGGRPQETQYF
TRBJ2-7,NA,TRBD2,TRBV10-1,TGCGCCAGCAGTGAGTGGAGCGGGGGGACCTACGAGCAGTACTTC,CASSEWSGGTYEQYF
TRBJ1-4,NA,NA,TRBV2,TGTGCCAGCAGTGAGCCCGGGGGAGGTGAAAAACTGTTTTTT,CASSEPGGGEKLFF
TRBJ2-7,NA,NA,TRBV5-1,TGCGCCAGCAGCTGGACACCGTCCTACGAGCAGTACTTC,CASSWTPSYEQYF
TRBJ2-5,few,NA,TRBV7-2,TGTGCCAGCAGCTTAAGGCGGGGAGAGACCCAGTACTTC,CASSLRRGETQYF
TRBJ1-2,once,NA,TRBV30,TGTGCCTGGATCGACAGTTTCAATGATGGCTACACCTTC,CAWIDSFNDGYTF
TRBJ1-4,NA,TRBD1,TRBV7-9,TGTGCCATAGGGACAGGGGGTGAAAAACTGTTTTTT,CAIGTGGEKLFF
TRBJ1-1,few,TRBD1,TRBV7-9,TGTGCCAGCAGCTTAGCAGGCGGACAGGGAGGAAGGACTGAAGCTTTCTTT,CASSLAGGQGGRTEAFF
TRBJ2-1,once,NA,TRBV7-2,TGTGCCAGCAGCGCCCGGAAGGGAGGTTATGAGCAGTTCTTC,CASSARKGGYEQFF
TRBJ1-1,NA,NA,TRBV2,TGTGCCAGTGAGCAGGGTGAAGCTTTCTTT,CASEQGEAFF
TRBJ1-4,NA,NA,TRBV7-2,TGTGCCAGCCGAACCTACAGGGAATCTAATGAAAAACTGTTTTTT,CASRTYRESNEKLFF
TRBJ2-2,few,TRBD2,TRBV7-9,TGTGCCAGCCATAGCGGGACGAACACCGGGGAGCTGTTTTTT,CASHSGTNTGELFF
TRBJ1-5,NA,NA,TRBV19,TGTGCCAGTACCCCCAACAATCAGCCCCAGCATTTT,CASTPNNQPQHF
TRBJ1-2,few,TRBD1,TRBV28,TGTGCCAGCAGTACCTCACAGGGGGCTGTTGGCTACACCTTC,CASSTSQGAVGYTF
TRBJ2-7,NA,TRBD1,TRBV6-5,TGTGCCAGCAGTTACCAAGGGACAGGTACCTACGAGCAGTACTTC,CASSYQGTGTYEQYF
TRBJ1-6,NA,TRBD1,TRBV11-2,TGTGCCAGCACTGGACAGGGGGGTATAGATTCACCCCTCCACTTT,CASTGQGGIDSPLHF
TRBJ1-2,NA,NA,TRBV28,TGTGCCAGCAGTAAGGGTGGGTCGGGATATGGCTACACCTTC,CASSKGGSGYGYTF